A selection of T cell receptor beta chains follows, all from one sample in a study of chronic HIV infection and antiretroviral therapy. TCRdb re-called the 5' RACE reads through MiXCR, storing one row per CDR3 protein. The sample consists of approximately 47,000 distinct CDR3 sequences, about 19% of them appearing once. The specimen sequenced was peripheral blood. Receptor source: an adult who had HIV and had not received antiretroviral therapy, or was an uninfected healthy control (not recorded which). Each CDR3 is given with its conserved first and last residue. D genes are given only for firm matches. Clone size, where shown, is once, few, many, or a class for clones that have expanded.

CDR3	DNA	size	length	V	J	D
CASSLTGGEQFF	TGTGCCAGCAGCTTGACAGGGGGTGAGCAGTTCTTC	few	12	TRBV5-4	TRBJ2-1	TRBD1
CASSFQPSTDTQYF	TGTGCCAGCAGCTTCCAGCCGAGCACAGATACGCAGTATTTT	NA	14	TRBV11-2	TRBJ2-3	NA
CASSPTREDYGYTF	TGCGCCAGCAGCCCAACTCGGGAGGACTATGGCTACACCTTC	NA	14	TRBV5-1	TRBJ1-2	NA
CSARWDRGSAGELFF	TGCAGTGCTAGATGGGACAGGGGATCTGCCGGGGAGCTGTTTTTT	few	15	TRBV20-1	TRBJ2-2	TRBD1
CASSTRGLRSSYNEQFF	TGTGCCAGCAGCACCCGCGGGCTACGGAGCTCCTACAATGAGCAGTTCTTC	few	17	TRBV21-1	TRBJ2-1	NA
CSARASGLTNSPLHF	TGCAGTGCTAGAGCCTCCGGACTTACTAATTCACCCCTCCACTTT	NA	15	TRBV20-1	TRBJ1-6	NA
CASRSPGTRVHEQFF	TGTGCCAGCAGATCACCCGGGACTAGGGTCCATGAGCAGTTCTTC	few	15	TRBV5-4	TRBJ2-1	TRBD2
CASTYTDTQYF	TGCGCCAGCACATACACAGATACGCAGTATTTT	NA	11	TRBV5-1	TRBJ2-3	NA
CASSPEVLSNQPQHF	TGTGCCAGCTCACCAGAGGTGCTTAGCAATCAGCCCCAGCATTTT	NA	15	TRBV18	TRBJ1-5	NA
CSARDHLAGLTGELFF	TGCAGTGCTAGAGATCACCTAGCGGGATTAACCGGGGAGCTGTTTTTT	few	16	TRBV20-1	TRBJ2-2	TRBD2
CASAEAGGGPYEQFF	TGTGCTAGTGCCGAAGCGGGAGGAGGCCCCTATGAGCAGTTCTTC	few	15	TRBV12-5	TRBJ2-1	TRBD2
CASSVGGRARAGGELFF	TGTGCCAGCAGTGTGGGCGGGAGGGCCAGGGCCGGCGGGGAGCTGTTTTTT	NA	17	TRBV2	TRBJ2-2	TRBD2
CATRSPTYNEQFF	TGTGCCACCCGCAGTCCTACCTACAATGAGCAGTTCTTC	NA	13	TRBV28	TRBJ2-1	NA
CASSLYLPGNYGYTF	TGTGCCAGCAGCTTGTACCTTCCGGGTAACTATGGCTACACCTTC	few	15	TRBV5-4	TRBJ1-2	NA
CASSLGGAEAFF	TGTGCCAGCAGCTTAGGGGGGGCTGAAGCTTTCTTT	few	12	TRBV7-3	TRBJ1-1	NA
CSARGTGGNQPQHF	TGCAGTGCTAGAGGGACAGGGGGCAATCAGCCCCAGCATTTT	NA	14	TRBV20-1	TRBJ1-5	TRBD1
CASSLAQGAEQYF	TGTGCCAGCAGCTTAGCGCAGGGGGCCGAGCAGTACTTC	few	13	TRBV7-9	TRBJ2-7	TRBD1
CSAFTGLRTEAFF	TGCAGTGCCTTCACAGGACTCCGGACTGAAGCTTTCTTT	NA	13	TRBV20-1	TRBJ1-1	NA
CSARSTDTQYF	TGCAGTGCTAGGAGCACAGATACGCAGTATTTT	few	11	TRBV20-1	TRBJ2-3	NA
CASSLQGAHGEQYF	TGTGCCAGCTCACTACAGGGGGCTCACGGGGAGCAGTACTTC	NA	14	TRBV18	TRBJ2-7	TRBD1
CASSHAGARNEQFF	TGTGCCAGCAGTCACGCGGGAGCCCGGAATGAGCAGTTCTTC	NA	14	TRBV28	TRBJ2-1	TRBD2
CASRDGIYGYTF	TGCGCCAGCCGGGATGGGATTTATGGCTACACCTTC	NA	12	TRBV10-2	TRBJ1-2	NA
CASSLFPGETQYF	TGCGCCAGCAGCTTGTTTCCCGGAGAGACCCAGTACTTC	NA	13	TRBV5-1	TRBJ2-5	NA
CSGRDRVWNEQFF	TGCAGTGGGCGGGACAGGGTTTGGAATGAGCAGTTCTTC	NA	13	TRBV20-1	TRBJ2-1	TRBD1
CASSRGGITSYEQYF	TGTGCCAGCAGTCGGGGAGGGATCACCTCCTACGAGCAGTACTTC	few	15	TRBV28	TRBJ2-7	TRBD2
CASSFPFDRGTNTGELFF	TGTGCCAGCAGCTTCCCTTTCGACAGGGGTACGAACACCGGGGAGCTGTTTTTT	NA	18	TRBV5-8	TRBJ2-2	TRBD1
CASSSKGDPVDTQYF	TGTGCCAGCAGCTCAAAGGGGGACCCCGTAGATACGCAGTATTTT	NA	15	TRBV12-3/TRBV12-4	TRBJ2-3	NA
CASSYSRPGVADTQYF	TGTGCCAGCAGTTACTCGAGACCGGGAGTCGCAGATACGCAGTATTTT	NA	16	TRBV6-6	TRBJ2-3	NA
CVSSTHAGNPYEQYF	TGTGTCAGTAGTACCCATGCAGGGAATCCCTACGAGCAGTACTTC	NA	15	TRBV19	TRBJ2-7	NA
CSALGLTRGEQYF	TGCAGTGCTTTAGGACTTACCCGTGGGGAGCAGTACTTC	few	13	TRBV20-1	TRBJ2-7	NA
CASSRDRRANEKLFF	TGTGCCAGCAGTAGGGACAGGCGGGCTAATGAAAAACTGTTTTTT	few	15	TRBV27	TRBJ1-4	TRBD1
CASSLVVAGNTIYF	TGTGCCAGCAGTTTAGTGGTAGCTGGAAACACCATATATTTT	NA	14	TRBV28	TRBJ1-3	NA
CASSYAGSYEQYF	TGTGCCAGCAGTTATGCAGGATCCTACGAGCAGTACTTC	few	13	TRBV12-3/TRBV12-4	TRBJ2-7	NA
CASRSYVDEQFF	TGCGCCAGCAGATCTTATGTGGATGAGCAGTTCTTC	few	12	TRBV10-2	TRBJ2-1	NA
CAWSVLGGQGGYNEQFF	TGTGCCTGGAGTGTACTCGGAGGGCAGGGGGGCTACAATGAGCAGTTCTTC	NA	17	TRBV30	TRBJ2-1	NA
CASSKGRDRRRRTEAFF	TGTGCCAGCAGCAAGGGGCGGGACAGGCGTCGACGCACTGAAGCTTTCTTT	NA	17	TRBV21-1	TRBJ1-1	NA
CASSQSGGITEAFF	TGTGCCAGCAGTCAATCGGGGGGAATCACTGAAGCTTTCTTT	NA	14	TRBV12-3/TRBV12-4	TRBJ1-1	NA
CASSLVRFNLLAAPDTQYF	TGTGCCAGCAGCTTAGTAAGATTCAACCTGCTAGCAGCCCCAGATACGCAGTATTTT	NA	19	TRBV7-6	TRBJ2-3	NA
CATSDSRTVSDTQYF	TGTGCCACCAGTGATTCAAGGACTGTATCAGATACGCAGTATTTT	NA	15	TRBV24-1	TRBJ2-3	NA
CSANRGLHGDTF	TGCAGCGCGAACAGGGGATTGCATGGCGACACCTTC	NA	12	TRBV29-1	TRBJ1-2	TRBD1
CSVGATQNTEAFF	TGCAGCGTTGGGGCCACTCAAAACACTGAAGCTTTCTTT	NA	13	TRBV29-1	TRBJ1-1	NA
CASSSRIFYGYTF	TGTGCCAGCAGTTCCCGGATTTTCTATGGCTACACCTTC	few	13	TRBV28	TRBJ1-2	NA